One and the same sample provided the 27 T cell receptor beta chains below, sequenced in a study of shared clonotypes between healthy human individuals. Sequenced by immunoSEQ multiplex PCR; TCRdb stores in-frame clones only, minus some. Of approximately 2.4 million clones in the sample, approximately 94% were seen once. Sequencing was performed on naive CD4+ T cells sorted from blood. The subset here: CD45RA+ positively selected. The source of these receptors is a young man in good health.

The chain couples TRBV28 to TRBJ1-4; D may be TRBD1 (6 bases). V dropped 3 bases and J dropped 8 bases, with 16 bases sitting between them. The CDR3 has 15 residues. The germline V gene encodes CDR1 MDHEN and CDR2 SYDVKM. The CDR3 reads CASSFFQGMREKLFF. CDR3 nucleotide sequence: TGTGCCAGCAGTTTCTTCCAGGGGATGAGGGAAAAACTGTTTTTT.

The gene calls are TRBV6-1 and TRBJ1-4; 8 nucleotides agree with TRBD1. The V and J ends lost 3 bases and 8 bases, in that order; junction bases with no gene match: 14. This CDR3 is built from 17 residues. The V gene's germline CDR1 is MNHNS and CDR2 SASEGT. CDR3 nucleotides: TGTGCCAGCAGTGACGGGACAGGACCCTCCCTGGGAGAAAAACTGTTTTTT. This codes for CASSDGTGPSLGEKLFF.

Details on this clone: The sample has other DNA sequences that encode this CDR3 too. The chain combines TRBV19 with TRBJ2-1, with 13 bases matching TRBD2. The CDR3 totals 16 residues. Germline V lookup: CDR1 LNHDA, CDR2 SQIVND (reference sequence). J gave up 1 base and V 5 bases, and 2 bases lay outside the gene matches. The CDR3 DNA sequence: TGTGCCAGTAGTCGGACTAGCGGGAGTTCCTACAATGAGCAGTTCTTC. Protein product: CASSRTSGSSYNEQFF.

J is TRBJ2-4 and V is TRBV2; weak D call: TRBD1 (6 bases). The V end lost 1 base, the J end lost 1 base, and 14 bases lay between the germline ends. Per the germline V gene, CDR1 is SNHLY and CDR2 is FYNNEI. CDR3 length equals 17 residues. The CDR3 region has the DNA TGTGCCAGCAGTGAAGTGGGACCCCAGGGGGCCAAAAACATTCAGTACTTC. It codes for CASSEVGPQGAKNIQYF.

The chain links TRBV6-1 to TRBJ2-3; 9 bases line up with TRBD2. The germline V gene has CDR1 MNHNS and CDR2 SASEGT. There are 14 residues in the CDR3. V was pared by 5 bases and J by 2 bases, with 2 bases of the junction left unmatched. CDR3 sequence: CASSSGRTTDTQYF. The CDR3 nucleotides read TGTGCCAGCAGTAGCGGGAGGACCACAGATACGCAGTATTTT.

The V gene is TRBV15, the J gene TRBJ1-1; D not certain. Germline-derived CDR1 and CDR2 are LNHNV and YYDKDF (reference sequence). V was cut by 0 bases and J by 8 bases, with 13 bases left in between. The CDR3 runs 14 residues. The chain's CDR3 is CATSRDWRLGEAFF. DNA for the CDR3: TGTGCCACCAGCAGAGATTGGCGCCTCGGGGAAGCTTTCTTT.

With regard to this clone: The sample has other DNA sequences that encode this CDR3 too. The DNA for the CDR3 is TGTGCCAGCAGCCCGGCTACCGGGGAGCTGTTTTTT. Its protein product is CASSPATGELFF. V gene TRBV6-5 combines with J gene TRBJ2-2, with D unresolved. The CDR3 is 12 amino acids. Per the germline V gene, CDR1 is MNHEY and CDR2 is SVGAGI. V gave up 6 bases and J gave up 5 bases, with 7 bases separating them.

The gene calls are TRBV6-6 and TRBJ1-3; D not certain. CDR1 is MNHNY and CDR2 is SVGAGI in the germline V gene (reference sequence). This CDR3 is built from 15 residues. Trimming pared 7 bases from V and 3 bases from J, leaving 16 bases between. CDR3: CASTRQELGGNTIYF. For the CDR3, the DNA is TGTGCCAGCACCCGACAAGAGCTTGGTGGAAACACCATATATTTT.

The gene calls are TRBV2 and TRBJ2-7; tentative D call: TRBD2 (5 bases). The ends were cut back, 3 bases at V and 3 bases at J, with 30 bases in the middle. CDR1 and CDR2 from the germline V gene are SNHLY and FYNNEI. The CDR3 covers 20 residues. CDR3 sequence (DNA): TGTGCCAGCAGTGAGCTCGAAAGCGGAAACCGTGTCCAAATCTTCTACGAGCAGTACTTC. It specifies CASSELESGNRVQIFYEQYF.

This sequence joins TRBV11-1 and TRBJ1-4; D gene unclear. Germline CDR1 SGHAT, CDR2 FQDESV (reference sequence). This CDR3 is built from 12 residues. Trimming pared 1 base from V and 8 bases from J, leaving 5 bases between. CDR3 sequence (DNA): TGTGCCAGCAGCTTAGACAGAGAAAAACTGTTTTTT. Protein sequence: CASSLDREKLFF.

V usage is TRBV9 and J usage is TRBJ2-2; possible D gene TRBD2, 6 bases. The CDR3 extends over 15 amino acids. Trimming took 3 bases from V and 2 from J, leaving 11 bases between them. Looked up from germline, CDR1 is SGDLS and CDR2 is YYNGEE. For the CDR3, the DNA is TGTGCCAGCAGCGCGGGAGTATTAAACACCGGGGAGCTGTTTTTT. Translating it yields CASSAGVLNTGELFF.

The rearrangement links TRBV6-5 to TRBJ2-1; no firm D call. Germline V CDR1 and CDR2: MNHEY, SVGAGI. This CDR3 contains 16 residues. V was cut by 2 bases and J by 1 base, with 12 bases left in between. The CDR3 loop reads CASSYRPQTSYNEQFF. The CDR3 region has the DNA TGTGCCAGCAGTTACAGGCCTCAGACTTCCTACAATGAGCAGTTCTTC.

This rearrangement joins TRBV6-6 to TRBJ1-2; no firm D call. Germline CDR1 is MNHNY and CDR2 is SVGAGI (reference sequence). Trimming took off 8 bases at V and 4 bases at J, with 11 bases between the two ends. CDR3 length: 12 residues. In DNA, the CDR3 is TGTGCCAGCGTGTCAGAGGGCTATGGCTACACCTTC. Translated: CASVSEGYGYTF.

CDR3 in amino acids: CASSLGAAMMNTEAFF. The CDR3 DNA reads TGTGCCAGCAGCTTGGGGGCAGCCATGATGAACACTGAAGCTTTCTTT. The chain is built from TRBV5-4 and TRBJ1-1; D gene unclear. This CDR3 has 16 amino acids. Trimming left V 0 bases short and J 0 bases short, with 12 bases between. The germline CDR1 and CDR2 sequences are SGHNT and YYREEE (reference sequence).

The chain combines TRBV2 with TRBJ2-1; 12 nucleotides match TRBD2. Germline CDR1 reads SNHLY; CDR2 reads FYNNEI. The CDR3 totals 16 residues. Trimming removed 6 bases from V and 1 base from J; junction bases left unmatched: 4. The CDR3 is CASRPTSGGSYNEQFF. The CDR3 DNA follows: TGTGCCAGCAGGCCGACTAGCGGGGGTTCCTACAATGAGCAGTTCTTC.

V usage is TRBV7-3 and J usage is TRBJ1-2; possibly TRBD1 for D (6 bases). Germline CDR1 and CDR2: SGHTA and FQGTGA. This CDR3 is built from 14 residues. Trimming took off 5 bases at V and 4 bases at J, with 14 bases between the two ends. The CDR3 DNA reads TGTGCCAGCAGCCCAACACAGACAGGCTATGGCTACACCTTC. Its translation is CASSPTQTGYGYTF.

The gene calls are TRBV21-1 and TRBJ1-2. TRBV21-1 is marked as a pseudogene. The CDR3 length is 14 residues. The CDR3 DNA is TGTGCCAGCAGCAAGGGCCAGGGGAGGAATGGCTACACCTTC. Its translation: CASSKGQGRNGYTF.

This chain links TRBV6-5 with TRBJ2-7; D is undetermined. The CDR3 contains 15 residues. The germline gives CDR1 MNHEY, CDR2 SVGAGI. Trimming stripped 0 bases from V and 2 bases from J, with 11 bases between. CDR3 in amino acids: CASSYSHLPPYEQYF. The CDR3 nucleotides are TGTGCCAGCAGTTACTCTCACCTACCCCCCTACGAGCAGTACTTC.

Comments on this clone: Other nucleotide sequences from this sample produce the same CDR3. CDR3 nucleotide sequence: TGTGCCAGCAGCCTGGGACAGTACAATGAGCAGTTCTTC. This codes for CASSLGQYNEQFF. The gene calls are TRBV7-3 and TRBJ2-1; 7 bases match TRBD1. CDR1 and CDR2 from the germline V gene are SGHTA and FQGTGA. The CDR3 extends over 13 amino acids. J gave up 4 bases and V 5 bases, and 2 bases lay outside the gene matches.

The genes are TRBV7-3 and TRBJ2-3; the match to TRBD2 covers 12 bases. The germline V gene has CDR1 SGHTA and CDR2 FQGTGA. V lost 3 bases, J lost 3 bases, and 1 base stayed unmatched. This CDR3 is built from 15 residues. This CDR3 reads CASSFTSGGTDTQYF. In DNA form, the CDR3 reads TGTGCCAGCAGCTTCACTAGCGGGGGGACAGATACGCAGTATTTT.

The CDR3: CASKAGNQPQHF. DNA for the CDR3: TGTGCCAGCAAGGCGGGAAATCAGCCCCAGCATTTT. V is TRBV28 and J is TRBJ1-5; no clear D. V was cut by 7 bases and J by 4 bases, with 8 bases left in between. This CDR3 is 12 amino acids long. The germline CDR1 and CDR2 sequences are MDHEN and SYDVKM.

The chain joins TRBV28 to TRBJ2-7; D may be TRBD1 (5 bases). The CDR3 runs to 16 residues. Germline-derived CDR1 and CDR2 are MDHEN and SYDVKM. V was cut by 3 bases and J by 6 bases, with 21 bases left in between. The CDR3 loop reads CASSFPPGAGSVEQYF. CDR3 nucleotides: TGTGCCAGCAGTTTTCCTCCAGGCGCAGGGTCCGTCGAGCAGTACTTC.

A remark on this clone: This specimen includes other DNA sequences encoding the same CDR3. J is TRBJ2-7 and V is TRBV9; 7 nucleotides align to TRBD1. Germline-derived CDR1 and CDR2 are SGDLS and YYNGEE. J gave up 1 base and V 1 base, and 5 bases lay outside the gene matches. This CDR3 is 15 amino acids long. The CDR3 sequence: CASSVRDSSSYEQYF. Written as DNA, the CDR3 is TGTGCCAGCAGCGTAAGGGACAGTTCTTCCTACGAGCAGTACTTC.

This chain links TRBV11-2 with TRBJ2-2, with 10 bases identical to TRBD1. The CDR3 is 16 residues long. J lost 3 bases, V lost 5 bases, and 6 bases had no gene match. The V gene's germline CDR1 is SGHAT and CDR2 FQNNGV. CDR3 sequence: CASSPRDRGYTGELFF. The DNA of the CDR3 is TGTGCCAGCAGCCCCCGGGACAGGGGCTACACCGGGGAGCTGTTTTTT.

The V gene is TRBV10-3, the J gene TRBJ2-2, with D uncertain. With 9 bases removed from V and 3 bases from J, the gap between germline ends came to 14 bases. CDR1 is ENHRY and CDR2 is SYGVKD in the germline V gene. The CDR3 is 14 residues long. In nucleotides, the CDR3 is TGTGCCATATCATGGGTCCTAGACACCGGGGAGCTGTTTTTT. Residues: CAISWVLDTGELFF.

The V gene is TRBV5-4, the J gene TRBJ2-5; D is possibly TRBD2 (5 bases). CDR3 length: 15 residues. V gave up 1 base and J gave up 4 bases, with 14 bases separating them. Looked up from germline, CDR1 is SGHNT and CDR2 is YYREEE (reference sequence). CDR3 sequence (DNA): TGTGCCAGCAGCTTGTCCCTAGGTCTAGCAGAGACCCAGTACTTC. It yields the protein CASSLSLGLAETQYF.

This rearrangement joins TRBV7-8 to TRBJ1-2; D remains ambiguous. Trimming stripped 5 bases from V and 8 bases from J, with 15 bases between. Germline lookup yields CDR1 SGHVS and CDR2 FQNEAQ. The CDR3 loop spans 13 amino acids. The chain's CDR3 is CASSPHGEVGYTF. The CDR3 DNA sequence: TGTGCCAGCAGCCCGCACGGGGAAGTGGGCTACACCTTC.